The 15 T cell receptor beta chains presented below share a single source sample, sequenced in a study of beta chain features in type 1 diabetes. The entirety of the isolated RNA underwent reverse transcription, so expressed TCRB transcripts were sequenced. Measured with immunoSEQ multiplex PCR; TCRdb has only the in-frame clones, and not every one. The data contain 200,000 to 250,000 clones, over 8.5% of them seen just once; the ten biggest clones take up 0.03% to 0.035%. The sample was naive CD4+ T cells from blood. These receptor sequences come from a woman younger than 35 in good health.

CDR3 sequence: CASSPSVGASPLHF. CDR3 nucleotide sequence: TGTGCCAGCAGCCCCTCCGTAGGGGCATCACCCCTCCACTTT. The rearrangement links TRBV11-2 to TRBJ1-6, with D perhaps matching TRBD1 (5 bases). Germline CDR1 and CDR2: SGHAT and FQNNGV. CDR3 length equals 14 residues. V lost 5 bases, J lost 10 bases, and 15 bases lay in between. The complete variable domain, with remaining parts taken from reference TRBV11-2 and TRBJ1-6, reads EAGVAQSPRYKIIEKRQSVAFWCNPISGHATLYWYQQILGQGPKLLIQFQNNGVVDDSQLPKDRFSAERLKGVDSTLKIQPAKLEDSAVYLCASSPSVGASPLHFGNGTRLTVT.

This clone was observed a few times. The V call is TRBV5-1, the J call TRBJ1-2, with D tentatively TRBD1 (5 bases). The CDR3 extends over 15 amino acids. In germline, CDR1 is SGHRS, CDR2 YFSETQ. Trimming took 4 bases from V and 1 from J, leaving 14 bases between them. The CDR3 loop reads CASSARQSHNYGYTF. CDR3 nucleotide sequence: TGCGCCAGCAGCGCTAGACAGTCGCATAACTATGGCTACACCTTC.

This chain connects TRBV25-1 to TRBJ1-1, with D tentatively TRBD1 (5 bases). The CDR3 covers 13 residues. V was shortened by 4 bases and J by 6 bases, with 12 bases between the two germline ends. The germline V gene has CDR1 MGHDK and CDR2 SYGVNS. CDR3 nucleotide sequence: TGTGCCAGCAGTGCTTCAGGGTTGGCTGAAGCTTTCTTT. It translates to CASSASGLAEAFF.

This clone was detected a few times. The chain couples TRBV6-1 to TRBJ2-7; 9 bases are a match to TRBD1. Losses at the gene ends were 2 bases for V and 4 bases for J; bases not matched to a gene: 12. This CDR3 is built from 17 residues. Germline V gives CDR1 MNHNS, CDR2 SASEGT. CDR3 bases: TGTGCCAGCAGTGAAAGGCTAGTAGGGACAGGGCAATACGAGCAGTACTTC. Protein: CASSERLVGTGQYEQYF.

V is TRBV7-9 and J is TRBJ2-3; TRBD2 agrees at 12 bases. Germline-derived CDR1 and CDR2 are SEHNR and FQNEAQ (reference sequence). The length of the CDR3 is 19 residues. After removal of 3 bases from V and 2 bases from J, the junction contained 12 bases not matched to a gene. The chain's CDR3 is CASSFGLAGQSVYTDTQYF. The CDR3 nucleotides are TGTGCCAGCAGCTTTGGACTAGCGGGACAGTCCGTCTACACAGATACGCAGTATTTT.

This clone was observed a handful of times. The DNA of the CDR3 is TGTGCCAGCAGCCCAGGACTAGCGGGGGGTAGATACCAAGAGACCCAGTACTTC. The encoded protein is CASSPGLAGGRYQETQYF. The chain has TRBV5-4 and TRBJ2-5; 14 bases are shared with TRBD2. Germline V gives CDR1 SGHNT, CDR2 YYREEE (reference sequence). V dropped 4 bases and J dropped 0; count of bases not matched to a gene: 8. CDR3 length equals 18 residues.

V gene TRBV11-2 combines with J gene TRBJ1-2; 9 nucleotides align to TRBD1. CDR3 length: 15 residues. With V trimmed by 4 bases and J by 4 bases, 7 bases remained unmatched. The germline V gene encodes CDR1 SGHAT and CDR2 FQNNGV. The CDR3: CASSSPGQGLYGYTF. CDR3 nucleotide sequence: TGTGCCAGCAGCTCACCGGGACAGGGACTCTATGGCTACACCTTC.

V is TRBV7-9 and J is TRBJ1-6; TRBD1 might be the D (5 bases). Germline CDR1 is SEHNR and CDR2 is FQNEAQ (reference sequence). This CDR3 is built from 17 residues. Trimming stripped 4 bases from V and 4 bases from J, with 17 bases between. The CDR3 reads CASSSVSGGGYNSPLHF. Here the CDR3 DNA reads TGTGCCAGCAGCTCTGTTTCGGGGGGGGGTTATAATTCACCCCTCCACTTT.

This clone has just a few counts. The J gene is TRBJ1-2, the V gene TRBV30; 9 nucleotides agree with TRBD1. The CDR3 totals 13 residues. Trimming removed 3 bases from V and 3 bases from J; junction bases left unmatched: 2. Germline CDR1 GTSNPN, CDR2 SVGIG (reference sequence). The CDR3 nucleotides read TGTGCCTGGAGGACAGGGGGTTACTATGGCTACACCTTC. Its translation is CAWRTGGYYGYTF.

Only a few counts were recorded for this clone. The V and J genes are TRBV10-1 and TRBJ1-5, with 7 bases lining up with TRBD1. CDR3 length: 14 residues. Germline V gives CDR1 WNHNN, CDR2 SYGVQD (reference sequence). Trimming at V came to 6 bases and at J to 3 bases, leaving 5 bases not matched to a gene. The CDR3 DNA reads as TGCGCCAGCAGCGAAACAGGGGTCAATCAGCCCCAGCATTTT. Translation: CASSETGVNQPQHF.

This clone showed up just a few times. The CDR3, as DNA: TGTGCCAGTAGTGGGAGGACAGGGAAAGGTACCGGGGAGCTGTTTTTT. Protein: CASSGRTGKGTGELFF. V is TRBV19 and J is TRBJ2-2, with 8 nucleotides matching TRBD1. The length of the CDR3 is 16 residues. V shed 5 bases, J shed 5 bases, and the junction held 10 bases outside the gene matches. Per the germline V gene, CDR1 is LNHDA and CDR2 is SQIVND (reference sequence).

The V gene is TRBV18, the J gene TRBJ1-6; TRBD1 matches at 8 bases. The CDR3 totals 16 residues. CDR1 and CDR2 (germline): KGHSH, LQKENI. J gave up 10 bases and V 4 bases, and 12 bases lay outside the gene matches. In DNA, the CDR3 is TGTGCCAGCTCACAGAGTAGCCCAGGGGGCGACTCACCCCTCCACTTT. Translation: CASSQSSPGGDSPLHF.

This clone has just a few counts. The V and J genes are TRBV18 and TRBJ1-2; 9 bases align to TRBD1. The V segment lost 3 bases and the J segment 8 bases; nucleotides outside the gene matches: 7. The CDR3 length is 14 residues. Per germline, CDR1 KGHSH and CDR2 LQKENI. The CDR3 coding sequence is TGTGCCAGCTCACCTACGGACAGGGGAGGCGGCTACACCTTC. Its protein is CASSPTDRGGGYTF. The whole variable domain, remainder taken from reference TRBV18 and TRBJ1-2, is NAGVMQNPRHLVRRRGQEARLRCSPMKGHSHVYWYRQLPEEGLKFMVYLQKENIIDESGMPKERFSAEFPKEGPSILRIQQVVRGDSAAYFCASSPTDRGGGYTFGSGTRLTVV.

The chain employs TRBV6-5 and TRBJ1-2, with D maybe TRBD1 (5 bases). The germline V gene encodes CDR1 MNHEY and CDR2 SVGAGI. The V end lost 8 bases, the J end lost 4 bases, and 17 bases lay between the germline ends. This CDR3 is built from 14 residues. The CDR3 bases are TGTGCCAGCCGCATACGAAGGGGTTTCTATGGCTACACCTTC. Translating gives CASRIRRGFYGYTF.

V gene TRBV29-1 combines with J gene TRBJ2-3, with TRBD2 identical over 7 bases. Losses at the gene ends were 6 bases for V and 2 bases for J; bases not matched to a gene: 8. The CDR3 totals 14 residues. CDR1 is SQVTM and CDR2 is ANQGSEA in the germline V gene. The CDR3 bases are TGCAGCGTCGGAACTAGCGAGTCCACAGATACGCAGTATTTT. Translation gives CSVGTSESTDTQYF.